Shown below are 23 T cell receptor beta chains from a single sample sequenced in a study of shared clonotypes between healthy human individuals. Sequencing was performed with immunoSEQ multiplex PCR; in TCRdb, only in-frame clones are kept and a portion is missing. The table shows some 2.3 million clones, with more than 80% occurring only once. The sequencing sample was made of naive CD4+ T cells from PBMCs. Specified subset: CD45RA+ positively selected. These receptor sequences come from a man between 18 and 29 years old in good health. Some clones in this sample may be carry-over from other donors' samples.

V and J are TRBV9 and TRBJ1-5, with unresolved D. Between the trimmed V and J ends, which lost 1 base and 4 bases, there was a span of 6 bases. Germline CDR1 is SGDLS and CDR2 is YYNGEE. The CDR3 is 13 residues long. The DNA of the CDR3 is TGTGCCAGCAGCGTAACAGTAAATCAGCCCCAGCATTTT. As protein: CASSVTVNQPQHF.

The gene calls are TRBV28 and TRBJ1-1; weak D call: TRBD1 (5 bases). The germline V gene has CDR1 MDHEN and CDR2 SYDVKM. This CDR3 is 14 amino acids long. V was clipped by 6 bases and J by 2 bases, with 13 bases between them. As DNA, the CDR3 is TGTGCCAGCAGCGGGGGGAGCCTAAACACTGAAGCTTTCTTT. This sequence encodes CASSGGSLNTEAFF.

The rearrangement uses TRBV28 and TRBJ1-1; TRBD1 might be the D (6 bases). There are 16 residues in the CDR3. The V end was cut by 2 bases, the J end by 3 bases, with 16 bases between. Germline assignment: CDR1 MDHEN and CDR2 SYDVKM. The CDR3 bases are TGTGCCAGCAGTTTAGGCAGGGGCGGGGGCTACACTGAAGCTTTCTTT. It encodes CASSLGRGGGYTEAFF.

The V call is TRBV10-2, the J call TRBJ2-1; TRBD2 is a possible D gene (5 bases). The germline V gene has CDR1 WSHSY and CDR2 SAAADI. The CDR3 has 16 residues. V lost 4 bases, J lost 0 bases, and 13 bases lay in between. The CDR3 loop reads CASSVYGLSSYNEQFF. The CDR3 region has the DNA TGCGCCAGCAGTGTTTACGGACTCAGCTCCTACAATGAGCAGTTCTTC.

The rearrangement joins TRBV7-2 to TRBJ2-7; TRBD2 matches at 9 bases. J lost 3 bases, V lost 5 bases, and 11 bases had no gene match. Per germline, CDR1 SGHTA and CDR2 FQGNSA. This CDR3 comprises 16 residues. CDR3 amino acids: CASSKHSSGTGYEQYF. CDR3 sequence (DNA): TGTGCCAGCAGCAAACATTCTAGCGGGACCGGCTACGAGCAGTACTTC.

This CDR3 reads CATAGAGMYQETQYF. The CDR3 DNA reads as TGTGCCACCGCTGGGGCAGGGATGTACCAAGAGACCCAGTACTTC. The chain is built from TRBV6-6 and TRBJ2-5; TRBD1 might be the D (5 bases). Between the trimmed V and J ends, which lost 10 bases and 0 bases, there was a span of 18 bases. CDR3 length: 15 amino acids. CDR1 MNHNY and CDR2 SVGAGI come from the germline V gene (reference sequence).

This chain connects TRBV2 to TRBJ2-7, with D possibly matching TRBD1 (5 bases). Germline V gene sequence: CDR1 SNHLY, CDR2 FYNNEI. The CDR3 is 14 residues long. V gave up 4 bases and J gave up 0 bases, with 10 bases separating them. CDR3 residues: CASSVGRTSYEQYF. CDR3 sequence (DNA): TGTGCCAGCAGTGTGGGGCGGACCTCCTACGAGCAGTACTTC.

This sequence joins TRBV7-2 and TRBJ2-1; 7 bases fit TRBD2. Germline CDR1 and CDR2: SGHTA and FQGNSA. The CDR3 is made up of 14 amino acids. With V trimmed by 5 bases and J by 4 bases, 5 bases remained unmatched. CDR3 DNA sequence: TGTGCCAGCAGCCTAGGACTAGTTTACAATGAGCAGTTCTTC. Protein sequence: CASSLGLVYNEQFF.

The V call is TRBV27, the J call TRBJ2-7, with TRBD1 as a possible D gene (6 bases). Trimming removed 4 bases from V and 3 bases from J, with 16 bases in between. This CDR3 contains 15 residues. Germline loops: CDR1 MNHEY, CDR2 SMNVEV (reference sequence). The CDR3 region is CASSWAGTPNYEQYF. The CDR3 DNA reads as TGTGCCAGCAGTTGGGCCGGGACACCAAACTACGAGCAGTACTTC.

This chain links TRBV28 with TRBJ2-1; maybe TRBD2 (6 bases). There are 16 residues in the CDR3. The V end was cut by 6 bases, the J end by 3 bases, with 18 bases between. The germline gives CDR1 MDHEN, CDR2 SYDVKM. DNA for the CDR3: TGTGCCAGCAGACCGACTAGTTTCTCAGGCTACAATGAGCAGTTCTTC. It translates to CASRPTSFSGYNEQFF. The variable domain in full, with the rest retrieved from reference TRBV28 and TRBJ2-1, is DVKVTQSSRYLVKRTGEKVFLECVQDMDHENMFWYRQDPGLGLRLIYFSYDVKMKEKGDIPEGYSVSREKKERFSLILESASTNQTSMYLCASRPTSFSGYNEQFFGPGTRLTVL.

The chain links TRBV4-1 to TRBJ2-7, with 9 bases that match TRBD2. Germline trimming cut 0 bases from V and 2 bases from J; bases unmatched to any gene: 11. CDR3 length: 18 residues. Germline V gives CDR1 MGHRA, CDR2 YSYEKL. The CDR3 DNA is TGCGCCAGCAGCCAAGATTCAAGCGGGAGGCGCCTAACCTACGAGCAGTACTTC. This gives the protein CASSQDSSGRRLTYEQYF.

The rearrangement links TRBV2 to TRBJ2-7, with D perhaps TRBD1 or TRBD2 (5 bases each). V gave up 6 bases and J gave up 6 bases, with 15 bases separating them. Per the germline V gene, CDR1 is SNHLY and CDR2 is FYNNEI. There are 13 residues in the CDR3. The CDR3 region is CASRGDPEGEQYF. CDR3 sequence (DNA): TGTGCCAGCAGGGGGGACCCCGAGGGCGAGCAGTACTTC.

This clone was detected only once. The chain links TRBV2 to TRBJ1-2; TRBD1 matches at 7 bases. This CDR3 has 14 residues. Germline V gene lookup returns CDR1 SNHLY and CDR2 FYNNEI. The V and J ends lost 6 bases and 7 bases, in that order; junction bases with no gene match: 11. The CDR3 loop reads CASRVASTGTGYTF. The CDR3 DNA reads as TGTGCCAGCAGGGTAGCTTCGACAGGGACTGGCTACACCTTC.

The chain joins TRBV14 to TRBJ1-2; D not certain. Germline CDR1 SGHDN, CDR2 FVKESK. This CDR3 has 12 amino acids. The V and J ends lost 6 bases and 5 bases respectively, with 10 bases between them. CDR3 in DNA: TGTGCCAGCAGTGTCACGGGTTATGGCTACACCTTC. Translating gives CASSVTGYGYTF.

This clone appeared once. V usage is TRBV9 and J usage is TRBJ2-1, with D tentatively TRBD1 or TRBD2 (6 bases each). Germline CDR1 is SGDLS and CDR2 is YYNGEE. The CDR3 contains 14 residues. V was clipped by 4 bases and J by 5 bases, with 13 bases between them. The CDR3 sequence: CASSPLGGHNEQFF. Here the CDR3 DNA reads TGTGCCAGCAGCCCCTTGGGGGGCCACAATGAGCAGTTCTTC.

This clone was counted a single time. The genes are TRBV5-6 and TRBJ2-3; 8 nucleotides line up with TRBD2. J gave up 5 bases and V 1 base, and 6 bases lay outside the gene matches. This CDR3 comprises 15 residues. The germline V gene has CDR1 SGHDT and CDR2 YYEEEE. The CDR3 sequence: CASSLTSGAGDTQYF. DNA for the CDR3: TGTGCCAGCAGCTTGACTAGCGGAGCAGGAGATACGCAGTATTTT.

The chain recombines TRBV27 with TRBJ2-3; TRBD2 is a possible D gene (6 bases). Looked up from germline, CDR1 is MNHEY and CDR2 is SMNVEV (reference sequence). The germline V and J ends were trimmed by 5 bases and 10 bases, with 13 bases remaining between them. The CDR3 extends over 12 amino acids. This chain's CDR3 is CASSPQTGAQYF. The CDR3 DNA reads TGTGCCAGCAGTCCACAAACGGGGGCGCAGTATTTT.

Details on this clone: The sample holds other DNA sequences that translate to the same CDR3. This sequence joins TRBV19 and TRBJ2-7; TRBD2 is a possible D gene (5 bases). The V end was cut by 1 base, the J end by 3 bases, with 10 bases between. Germline V CDR1 and CDR2: LNHDA, SQIVND (reference sequence). This CDR3 is built from 14 residues. The CDR3 reads CASSIGRGSYEQYF. As DNA, the CDR3 is TGTGCCAGTAGTATAGGACGGGGTAGCTACGAGCAGTACTTC.

The chain recombines TRBV5-1 with TRBJ2-3; TRBD2 aligns across 8 bases. J gave up 4 bases and V 2 bases, and 6 bases lay outside the gene matches. The CDR3 has 15 amino acids. Germline V gene data show CDR1 as SGHRS and CDR2 as YFSETQ. For the CDR3, the DNA is TGCGCCAGCAGCTTAGCAGCGGGAGTATCAGATACGCAGTATTTT. It yields the protein CASSLAAGVSDTQYF.

The chain carries TRBV25-1 and TRBJ2-5, with 10 positions matching TRBD1. The end of the DNA fits TRBJ2-7 better, so the J call may be wrong. Germline CDR1 reads MGHDK; CDR2 reads SYGVNS. The CDR3 totals 15 residues. The CDR3 reads CASSAAGTGDYEQYF. DNA for the CDR3: TGTGCCAGCAGTGCAGCCGGGACAGGGGACTACGAGCAGTACTTC.

In DNA form, the CDR3 reads TGTGCCAGCAGCCAAGATATGGGAAGCTCCTACAATGAGCAGTTCTTC. This encodes CASSQDMGSSYNEQFF. The V gene is TRBV4-2, the J gene TRBJ2-1, with D unresolved. CDR1 LGHNA and CDR2 YNFKEQ come from the germline V gene. Trimming pared 0 bases from V and 0 bases from J, leaving 9 bases between. The CDR3 is 16 amino acids.

CDR3 in amino acids: CATSKRSTGGLGGETQYF. The CDR3 DNA follows: TGTGCCACCAGCAAGAGATCCACAGGGGGCCTAGGCGGAGAGACCCAGTACTTC. The V gene is TRBV15, the J gene TRBJ2-5, with 9 bases fitting TRBD1. The junction had 16 bases not matched to a gene; V was cut back by 4 bases and J by 4 bases. Germline V lookup: CDR1 LNHNV, CDR2 YYDKDF (reference sequence). CDR3 length: 18 residues.

The J gene is TRBJ2-6, the V gene TRBV5-1; D not certain. CDR1 and CDR2 from the germline V gene are SGHRS and YFSETQ. The CDR3 loop spans 15 amino acids. The V and J ends lost 7 bases and 1 base respectively, with 12 bases between them. In nucleotides, the CDR3 is TGCGCCAGCCAAACCATGGGGTCTGGGGCCAACGTCCTGACTTTC. Protein: CASQTMGSGANVLTF.